This TCR beta chain emerged from a study of technical replicates of blood from several donors (dated by TCRdb to about 2017). A distance of 13 bases separates the germline ends of V and J, which lose 7 bases and 7 bases respectively. The CDR3 runs 11 amino acids, cysteine and phenylalanine included. Solely the CDR3 DNA is kept, with 33 bases framed from the first base. Per the germline V gene (reference sequence), DFQATT is the CDR1 and SNEGSKA is the CDR2. This clone occurred once. Its antigen remains unidentified. There are no base qualities to consult, and no much larger clone falls within one base. Libraries were constructed by the immunoSEQ multiplex PCR assay. Drawn from immuneACCESS, this table holds only the in-frame rearrangements with V and J called that TCRdb kept. Clones are partly lost; checked studies trace under half to an unresolved V gene and leave the rest unexplained. The sample table holds 55,000 to 75,000 clones, of which 80% to 95% were seen once. Roughly 4% of the sample rests with the top ten.

The origin of this receptor is a human donor in good health. Some clones in this sample may be carry-over from other donors' samples. Sequenced input: PBMCs. Rearrangement joined TRBV20-1 to TRBJ2-5; a confident D gene designation cannot be given. The CDR3: CSVSFGGTQYF. In nucleotide form, the sequence is TGCAGTGTGAGTTTTGGCGGGACCCAGTACTTC.